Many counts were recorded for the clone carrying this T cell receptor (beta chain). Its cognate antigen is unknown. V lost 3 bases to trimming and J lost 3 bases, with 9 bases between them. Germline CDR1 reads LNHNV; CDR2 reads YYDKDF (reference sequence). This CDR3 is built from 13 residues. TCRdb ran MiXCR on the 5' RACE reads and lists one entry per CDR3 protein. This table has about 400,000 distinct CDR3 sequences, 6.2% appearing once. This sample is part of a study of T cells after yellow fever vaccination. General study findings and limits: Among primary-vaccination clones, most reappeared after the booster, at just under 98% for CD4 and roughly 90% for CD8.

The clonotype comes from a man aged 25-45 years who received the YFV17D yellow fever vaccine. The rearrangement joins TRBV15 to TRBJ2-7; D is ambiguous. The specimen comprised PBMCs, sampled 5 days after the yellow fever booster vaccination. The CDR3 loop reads CATSRDRVYEQYF. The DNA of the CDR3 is TGTGCCACCAGCAGGGACCGGGTCTACGAGCAGTACTTC. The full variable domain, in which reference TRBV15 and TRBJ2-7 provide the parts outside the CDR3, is DAMVIQNPRYQVTQFGKPVTLSCSQTLNHNVMYWYQQKSSQAPKLLFHYYDKDFNNEADTPDNFQSRRPNTSFCFLDIRSPGLGDTAMYLCATSRDRVYEQYFGPGTRLTVT.